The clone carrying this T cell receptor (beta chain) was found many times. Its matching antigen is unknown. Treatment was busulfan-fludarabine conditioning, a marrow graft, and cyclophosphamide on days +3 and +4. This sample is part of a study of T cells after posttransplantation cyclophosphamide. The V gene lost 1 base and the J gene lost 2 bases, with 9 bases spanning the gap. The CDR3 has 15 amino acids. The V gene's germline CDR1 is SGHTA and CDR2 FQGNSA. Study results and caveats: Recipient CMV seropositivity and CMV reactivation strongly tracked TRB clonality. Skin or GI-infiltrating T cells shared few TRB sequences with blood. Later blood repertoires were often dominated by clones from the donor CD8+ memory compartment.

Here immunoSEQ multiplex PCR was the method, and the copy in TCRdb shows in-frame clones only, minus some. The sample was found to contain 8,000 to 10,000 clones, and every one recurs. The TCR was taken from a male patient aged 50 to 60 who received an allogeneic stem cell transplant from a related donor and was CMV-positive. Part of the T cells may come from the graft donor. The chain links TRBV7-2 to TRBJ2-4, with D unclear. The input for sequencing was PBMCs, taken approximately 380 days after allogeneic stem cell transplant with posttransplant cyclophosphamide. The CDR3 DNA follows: TGTGCCAGCAGCTTAGGGGCCCCCCCCAAAAACATTCAGTACTTC. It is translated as CASSLGAPPKNIQYF.